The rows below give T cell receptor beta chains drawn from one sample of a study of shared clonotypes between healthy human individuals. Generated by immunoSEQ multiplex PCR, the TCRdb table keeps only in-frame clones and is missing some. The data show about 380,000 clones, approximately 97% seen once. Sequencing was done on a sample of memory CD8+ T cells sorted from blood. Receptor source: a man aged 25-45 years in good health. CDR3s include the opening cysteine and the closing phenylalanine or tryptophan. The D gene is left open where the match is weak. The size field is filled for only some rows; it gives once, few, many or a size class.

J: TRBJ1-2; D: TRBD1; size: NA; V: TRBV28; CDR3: CASSSDRDYGYTF; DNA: TGTGCCAGCAGTTCGGACAGGGACTATGGCTACACCTTC
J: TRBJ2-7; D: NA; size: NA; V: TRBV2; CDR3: CASTGAGHPSYEQYF; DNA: TGTGCCAGCACGGGGGCGGGACACCCCTCCTACGAGCAGTACTTC
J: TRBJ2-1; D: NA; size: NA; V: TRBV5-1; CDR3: CASSLGHSYNEQFF; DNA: TGCGCCAGCAGCTTGGGACACTCCTACAATGAGCAGTTCTTC
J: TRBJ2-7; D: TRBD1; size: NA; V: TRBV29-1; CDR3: CSVARGQGASYEQYF; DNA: TGCAGCGTCGCCCGAGGACAGGGGGCGTCCTACGAGCAGTACTTC
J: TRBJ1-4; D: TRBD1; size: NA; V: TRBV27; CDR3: CASSLSGQGKLFF; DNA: TGTGCCAGCAGTTTATCGGGACAGGGAAAACTGTTTTTT
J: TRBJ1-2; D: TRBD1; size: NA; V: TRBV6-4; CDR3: CASSRTGTYGYTF; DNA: TGTGCCAGCAGCCGGACAGGGACCTATGGCTACACCTTC
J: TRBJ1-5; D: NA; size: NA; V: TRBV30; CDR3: CAWSSNSNQPQHF; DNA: TGTGCCTGGTCCTCGAATAGCAATCAGCCCCAGCATTTT
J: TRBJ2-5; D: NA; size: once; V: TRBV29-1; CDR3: CSVEDRETQYF; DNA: TGCAGCGTTGAAGATCGGGAGACCCAGTACTTC
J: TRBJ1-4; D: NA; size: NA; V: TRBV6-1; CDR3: CASSDAPLQGNNEKLFF; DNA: TGTGCCAGCAGTGATGCTCCCTTACAGGGTAATAATGAAAAACTGTTTTTT
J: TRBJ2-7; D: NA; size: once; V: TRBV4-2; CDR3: CASSHGGSHEQYF; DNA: TGTGCCAGCAGCCATGGGGGTTCCCACGAGCAGTACTTC
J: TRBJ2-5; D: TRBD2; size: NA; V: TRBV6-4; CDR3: CASSDKLAGGETQYF; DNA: TGTGCCAGCAGTGACAAACTAGCGGGAGGAGAGACCCAGTACTTC
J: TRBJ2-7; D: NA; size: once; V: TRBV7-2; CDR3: CASSLGRGYEQYF; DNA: TGTGCCAGCAGCTTGGGAAGGGGGTACGAGCAGTACTTC
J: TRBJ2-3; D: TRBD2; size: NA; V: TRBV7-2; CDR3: CASSSPGLAATDTQYF; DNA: TGTGCCAGCAGCTCCCCGGGACTAGCGGCCACAGATACGCAGTATTTT
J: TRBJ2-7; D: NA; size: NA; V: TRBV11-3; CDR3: CASSFSGIDEQYF; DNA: TGTGCCAGCAGCTTCTCGGGAATCGACGAGCAGTACTTC
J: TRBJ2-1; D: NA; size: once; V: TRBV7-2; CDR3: CASSLVLAYNEQFF; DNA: TGTGCCAGCAGCTTAGTACTGGCCTACAATGAGCAGTTCTTC
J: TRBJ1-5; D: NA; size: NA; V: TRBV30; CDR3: CAWSVSAYSNQPQHF; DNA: TGTGCCTGGAGTGTATCGGCTTATAGCAATCAGCCCCAGCATTTT
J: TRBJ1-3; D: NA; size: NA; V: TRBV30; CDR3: CAWRYRTPERSGNTIYF; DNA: TGTGCCTGGAGATACAGGACACCCGAACGGTCTGGAAACACCATATATTTT
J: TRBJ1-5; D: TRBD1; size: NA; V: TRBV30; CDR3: CAWGTGNQPQHF; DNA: TGTGCCTGGGGGACAGGCAATCAGCCCCAGCATTTT
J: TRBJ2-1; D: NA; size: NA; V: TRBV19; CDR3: CASSIRPWDEQFF; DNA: TGTGCCAGTAGTATTCGCCCCTGGGATGAGCAGTTCTTC
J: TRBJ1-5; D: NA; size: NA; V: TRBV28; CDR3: CASKYQLSGRAYSNQPQHF; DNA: TGTGCCAGCAAATATCAATTATCGGGTAGGGCTTATAGCAATCAGCCCCAGCATTTT
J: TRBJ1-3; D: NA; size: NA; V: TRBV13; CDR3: CASSLGRDLGNTIYF; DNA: TGTGCCAGCAGCTTGGGAAGGGACTTAGGAAACACCATATATTTT
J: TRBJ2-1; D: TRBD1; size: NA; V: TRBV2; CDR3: CASSVWTGGFFYEQFF; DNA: TGTGCCAGCAGTGTATGGACAGGGGGCTTTTTCTATGAGCAGTTCTTC
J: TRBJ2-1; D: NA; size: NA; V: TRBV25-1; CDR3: CASRGRDHNYSEQFF; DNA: TGTGCCAGCAGAGGACGGGACCACAACTACAGTGAGCAGTTCTTC
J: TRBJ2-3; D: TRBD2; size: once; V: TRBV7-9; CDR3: CASSPGLAGGTDTQYF; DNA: TGTGCCAGCAGCCCCGGACTAGCGGGAGGGACAGATACGCAGTATTTT
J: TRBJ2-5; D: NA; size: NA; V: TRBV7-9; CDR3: CASSFERADETQYF; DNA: TGTGCCAGCAGCTTTGAGAGGGCCGATGAGACCCAGTACTTC
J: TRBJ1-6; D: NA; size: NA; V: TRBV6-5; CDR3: CASSYWSSYNSPLHF; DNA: TGTGCCAGCAGTTACTGGAGCTCCTATAATTCACCCCTCCACTTT
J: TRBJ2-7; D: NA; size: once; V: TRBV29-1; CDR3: CSARIAREYEQYF; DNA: TGCAGCGCCCGGATCGCCAGGGAATACGAGCAGTACTTC
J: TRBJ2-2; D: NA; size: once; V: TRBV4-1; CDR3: CASSQVAVNTGELFF; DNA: TGCGCCAGCAGCCAAGTAGCGGTGAACACCGGGGAGCTGTTTTTT
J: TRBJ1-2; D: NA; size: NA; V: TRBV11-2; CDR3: CASSLVWGGRGYTF; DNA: TGTGCCAGCAGCTTAGTATGGGGGGGCCGAGGCTACACCTTC
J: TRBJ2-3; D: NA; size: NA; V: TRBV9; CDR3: CASSVATSSTDTQYF; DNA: TGTGCCAGCAGCGTAGCGACCTCTAGCACAGATACGCAGTATTTT
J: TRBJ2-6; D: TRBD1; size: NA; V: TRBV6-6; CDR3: CASSYRQGSGANVLTF; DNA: TGTGCCAGCAGTTACAGACAGGGCTCTGGGGCCAACGTCCTGACTTTC
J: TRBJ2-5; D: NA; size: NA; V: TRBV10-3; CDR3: CAIGGKRQETQYF; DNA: TGTGCCATCGGAGGGAAACGGCAAGAGACCCAGTACTTC